This T cell receptor (beta chain) was retrieved from a study of identifying expanded T cells in peripheral blood (dated by TCRdb to 2018 to 2020). Regarding the study in general: Four technical replicates, made by sequencing separate aliquots from the same pool of genomic DNA, were compared pairwise.

No immune events such as infections were documented for the healthy donors during the collection period. Blood repertoires from healthy donors were used as a training cohort for calibrating time-dependent variance in a beta-binomial model of differential abundance of T-cell clones. There were some ten healthy donors in the training cohort, of whom 3 were female and 7 were male. An age range of about 29 to 65 years, with an average of approximately 43 years, was recorded for the donors. Whole blood from each healthy donor was obtained from a commercial supplier and was collected at three time points around two weeks apart. For immunosequencing, genomic DNA was extracted from unsorted whole blood. In the germline V gene (reference sequence), CDR1 corresponds to SEHNR and CDR2 to FQNEAQ. The germline ends are 7 bases apart after V is trimmed by 2 bases and J by 0 bases. The CDR3, from cysteine to phenylalanine, totals 15 residues. The DNA shown is the 45-base CDR3, in frame from base 1.

Overall study results and their limits: It was expected by the authors that biological variance in healthy repertoires might increase further over much longer intervals, such as months to years. Both the number of clones called differentially abundant and the false-positive rate were significantly reduced by the beta-binomial model across all healthy-donor time intervals. Variance in clone template counts between roughly 2-week samples significantly increased with total template count across all healthy donors. Approximately 1.2 differentially abundant clones were flagged by the binomial model between technical replicates, whereas about 15 and 19 were flagged over around two weeks and four weeks, respectively.

The immunoSEQ Assay, which uses bias-controlled multiplex PCR amplification of genomic DNA, was used to profile TCRbeta CDR3 regions. The study's own analysis went as follows. To quantify the absolute abundance of each unique TCRbeta CDR3 region, the sequences were collapsed and filtered. Differential abundance was tested with two models: a binomial (Fisher-equivalent) model and a beta-binomial model that adds time-dependent variance fitted from healthy donors. Clones with fewer than 5 combined templates were excluded, and clones with Benjamini-Hochberg FDR below 0.01 were called differentially abundant. The form v = (b*log(k)+a)^2 was used to model beta-binomial variance as a function of total template count across the two samples. The clones in this table, taken by TCRdb from immuneACCESS, are in-frame only. Not every clone is retained; where verified, under half of the shortfall comes from an unresolved V gene, and the cause of the rest is unknown. The DNA gave D and trimming, while V, J and clone size come from that table. This sample gives some 93,000 clones in total; around 90% of them show up just once. The ten most abundant clones make up approximately 5.2% of the sample.

With respect to this clone: Its antigen remains unidentified. The input lacks base qualities; no much larger clone sits a single base away.

This TCR was sampled from a person aged 18 to 70 in good health. The receptor chain draws on TRBV7-9 and TRBJ2-2; the D gene is unclear. Sequencing was performed on blood. The CDR3 protein is CASSLRGSNTGELFF. The bases read TGTGCCAGCAGCTTAAGAGGTTCGAACACCGGGGAGCTGTTTTTT. The CDR3 plus the reference TRBV7-9 and TRBJ2-2 genes for the other parts give the full variable domain: DTGVSQNPRHKITKRGQNVTFRCDPISEHNRLYWYRQTLGQGPEFLTYFQNEAQLEKSRLLSDRFSAERPKGSFSTLEIQRTEQGDSAMYLCASSLRGSNTGELFFGEGSRLTVL.